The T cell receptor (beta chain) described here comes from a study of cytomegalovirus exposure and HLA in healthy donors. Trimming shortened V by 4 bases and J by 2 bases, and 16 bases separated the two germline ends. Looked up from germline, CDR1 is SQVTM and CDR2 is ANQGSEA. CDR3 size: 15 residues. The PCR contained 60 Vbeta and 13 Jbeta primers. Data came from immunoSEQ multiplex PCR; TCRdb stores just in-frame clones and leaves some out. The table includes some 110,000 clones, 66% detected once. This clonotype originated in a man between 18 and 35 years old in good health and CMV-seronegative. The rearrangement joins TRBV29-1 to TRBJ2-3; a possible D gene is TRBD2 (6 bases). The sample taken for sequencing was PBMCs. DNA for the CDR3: TGCAGCGTTGGCCCGGGACTCTCTAACACAGATACGCAGTATTTT. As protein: CSVGPGLSNTDTQYF.